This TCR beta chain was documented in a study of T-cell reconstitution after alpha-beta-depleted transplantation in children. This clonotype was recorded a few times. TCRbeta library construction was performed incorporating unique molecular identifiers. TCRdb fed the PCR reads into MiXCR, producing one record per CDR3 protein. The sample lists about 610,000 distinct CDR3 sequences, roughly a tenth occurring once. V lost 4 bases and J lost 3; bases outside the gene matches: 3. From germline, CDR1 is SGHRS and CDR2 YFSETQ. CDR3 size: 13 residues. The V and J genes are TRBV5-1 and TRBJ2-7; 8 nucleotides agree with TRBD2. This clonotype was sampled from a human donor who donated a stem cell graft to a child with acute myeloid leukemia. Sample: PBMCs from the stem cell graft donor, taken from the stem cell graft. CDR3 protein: CASSAGTSYEQYF. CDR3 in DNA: TGCGCCAGCAGCGCCGGGACTAGCTACGAGCAGTACTTC.